A selection of T cell receptor beta chains follows, all from one sample in a study of CD8+ T cells in alopecia areata. The protocol was immunoSEQ multiplex PCR, while the TCRdb copy is restricted to in-frame clones and leaves out a portion. The repertoire holds about 110,000 clones, approximately 61% seen once, with roughly 25% in the top ten. Material: NKG2D-low CD8+ T cells sorted from blood. The receptors shown here come from a human donor with alopecia areata. The CDR3 runs from the conserved cysteine through the conserved F or W. The order of the fields is J gene, V gene, clone size, D gene, CDR3 DNA, CDR3 protein. The D gene is left open where the match is weak. A clone size is listed for some rows: how often the clone was seen (once, few, many), or a class if it is expanded.

>TRBJ2-3|TRBV10-3|NA|NA
TGTGCCATCAGGAGGCAGGGAGATACAGATACGCAGTATTTT
CAIRRQGDTDTQYF
>TRBJ2-1|TRBV7-9|few|NA
TGTGCCAGCAGCTCCCTCGGAAAGAGCTCCTACAATGAGCAGTTCTTC
CASSSLGKSSYNEQFF
>TRBJ2-1|TRBV5-1|NA|NA
TGCGCCAGCAGCTCGCCGCCTAGCGACCCCTACAATGAGCAGTTCTTC
CASSSPPSDPYNEQFF
>TRBJ2-7|TRBV29-1|NA|NA
TGCAGCGTTGAGACTCTAGGGACCTCCTACGAGCAGTACTTC
CSVETLGTSYEQYF
>TRBJ2-6|TRBV7-9|NA|NA
TGTGCCAGCAGCATACTGACAGGCAATACTGGGGCCAACGTCCTGACTTTC
CASSILTGNTGANVLTF
>TRBJ2-7|TRBV7-9|NA|TRBD2
TGTGCCAGCAGCCCGATGACTAGCGGGAGCCCCTACGAGCAGTACTTC
CASSPMTSGSPYEQYF
>TRBJ2-7|TRBV27|NA|NA
TGTGCCACGGGGCTAGCAGCCCACTACGAGCAGTACTTC
CATGLAAHYEQYF
>TRBJ2-1|TRBV6-5|NA|TRBD2
TGTGCCAGCAGTTATTTGGACCAGCGGGGAAACAATGAGCAGTTCTTC
CASSYLDQRGNNEQFF
>TRBJ1-5|TRBV5-6|NA|NA
TGTGCCAGCAGCTTGGGAAATCAGCCCCAGCATTTT
CASSLGNQPQHF
>TRBJ2-3|TRBV11-2|NA|NA
TGTGCCAGCAGCTCCGGACGATCCACAGATACGCAGTATTTT
CASSSGRSTDTQYF
>TRBJ2-3|TRBV13|few|TRBD2
TGTGCCAGCAGCTTAGAGACTAGCGGGAGCGATACGCAGTATTTT
CASSLETSGSDTQYF
>TRBJ2-2|TRBV15|few|TRBD2
TGTGCCACCAGCAGTCAGATAGCGGGAGCAATCACCGGGGAGCTGTTTTTT
CATSSQIAGAITGELFF
>TRBJ2-5|TRBV7-2|NA|NA
TGTGCCAGCAGCTTAGGGGGGTTTGGAGATGAGACCCAGTACTTC
CASSLGGFGDETQYF
>TRBJ2-7|TRBV5-1|NA|TRBD2
TGCGCCAGCTCCGAAGCGGGAACCTACGAGCAGTACTTC
CASSEAGTYEQYF
>TRBJ2-3|TRBV7-2|NA|NA
TGTGCCAGCAGCACGAGGGGCGGGGGCCCGCAGTATTTT
CASSTRGGGPQYF
>TRBJ2-1|TRBV29-1|few|TRBD2
TGCAGCGTTGAAGGGCCGGGACTAGGCGAAGAGCAGTTCTTC
CSVEGPGLGEEQFF
>TRBJ2-1|TRBV28|few|NA
TGTGCCAGCAGTTTGGGGAATGAGCAGTTCTTC
CASSLGNEQFF
>TRBJ2-1|TRBV10-2|once|NA
TGCGCCAGCAGTGCGAGTCTCCGGGAGCAGTTCTTC
CASSASLREQFF
>TRBJ2-5|TRBV29-1|NA|NA
TGCAGCGTCACCGACCCGGACGCGGGGACCCAGTACTTC
CSVTDPDAGTQYF
>TRBJ2-7|TRBV6-6|NA|TRBD2
TGTGCCAGCACCTCTCCGGGACTAGCGGGCCACGAGCAGTACTTC
CASTSPGLAGHEQYF
>TRBJ2-1|TRBV6-6|NA|NA
TGTGCCAGCAGCCCTTACGAGGGGAATGAGCAGTTCTTC
CASSPYEGNEQFF
>TRBJ1-2|TRBV7-9|NA|TRBD1
TGTGCCAGCAGAGGGGACAGGGAGCGGGTATATGGCTACACCTTC
CASRGDRERVYGYTF
>TRBJ2-1|TRBV29-1|few|TRBD2
TGCAGCGTTGAGACTAGCGGGAGGGCGTACAATGAGCAGTTCTTC
CSVETSGRAYNEQFF
>TRBJ1-5|TRBV2|few|NA
TGTGCCAGCAGTGAACCGGATAGCAATCAGCCCCAGCATTTT
CASSEPDSNQPQHF
>TRBJ1-2|TRBV27|few|NA
TGTGCCAGCAGTTCGGACAGCAGAGATGGCTACACCTTC
CASSSDSRDGYTF